What follows are 23 T cell receptor beta chains derived from one specimen sequenced in a study of OX40 agonist ivuxolimab in advanced cancers. TCRdb keeps only in-frame clones here, not all; method: immunoSEQ multiplex PCR. In the table there are about 13,000 clones, approximately 78% of which are singletons. Sample: CD4+ or CD8+ T cells sorted from blood, taken in a trial of the OX40 agonist ivuxolimab. These receptors all stem from an adult with an advanced solid tumor such as melanoma, head and neck, liver or kidney cancer.

The J gene is TRBJ2-3, the V gene TRBV5-6; no definite D call. The CDR3 has 15 residues. V gave up 2 bases and J gave up 0 bases, with 10 bases separating them. Germline V gives CDR1 SGHDT, CDR2 YYEEEE. CDR3 protein: CASSFWAVSTDTQYF. The CDR3 nucleotides are TGTGCCAGCAGCTTTTGGGCAGTTAGCACAGATACGCAGTATTTT.

The chain recombines TRBV29-1 with TRBJ2-1; D possibly corresponds to TRBD2 (5 bases). Trimming shortened V by 7 bases and J by 2 bases, and 15 bases separated the two germline ends. CDR1 and CDR2 from the germline V gene are SQVTM and ANQGSEA. The CDR3 consists of 14 residues. The CDR3 region is CSAVSGNPYNEQFF. The CDR3 coding sequence is TGCAGCGCTGTAAGCGGTAACCCCTACAATGAGCAGTTCTTC.

This sequence joins TRBV4-2 and TRBJ1-5; TRBD1 might be the D (6 bases). V dropped 0 bases and J dropped 7 bases, with 19 bases sitting between them. Germline V gene lookup returns CDR1 LGHNA and CDR2 YNFKEQ. The CDR3 covers 17 residues. The CDR3 loop is CASSQENDAGEIQPQHF. DNA of the CDR3: TGTGCCAGCAGCCAAGAGAATGACGCAGGGGAGATACAGCCCCAGCATTTT.

The chain links TRBV27 to TRBJ2-7; 7 nucleotides align to TRBD2. This CDR3 is 14 amino acids long. The germline V gene has CDR1 MNHEY and CDR2 SMNVEV (reference sequence). The V and J ends lost 6 bases and 6 bases, in that order; junction bases with no gene match: 11. As DNA, the CDR3 is TGTGCCAGCAGCCCACCTGGACTAGATGGCGAGCAGTACTTC. Its protein is CASSPPGLDGEQYF.

This clone appeared a few times. This chain joins TRBV5-1 and TRBJ1-5, with TRBD1 as a possible D gene (5 bases). The ends were cut back, 0 bases at V and 3 bases at J, with 10 bases in the middle. The CDR3 loop spans 15 amino acids. Germline V gene lookup returns CDR1 SGHRS and CDR2 YFSETQ. The CDR3 bases are TGCGCCAGCAGCTTGGGAGGGGATCTCAATCAGCCCCAGCATTTT. The encoded protein is CASSLGGDLNQPQHF.

By frequency in the sample, this clone is large. The chain uses TRBV4-2 and TRBJ2-3; TRBD2 matches 9 bases. V lost 2 bases to trimming and J lost 0 bases; unmatched junction nucleotides: 9. The germline gives CDR1 LGHNA, CDR2 YNFKEQ. The CDR3 is 18 residues long. In DNA, the CDR3 is TGTGCCAGCAGCCAATTGGGGCGGGGGGGTCCTAGCACAGATACGCAGTATTTT. It is translated as CASSQLGRGGPSTDTQYF.

This clone was picked up a small number of times. J is TRBJ2-4 and V is TRBV4-1; 7 bases fit TRBD2. The CDR3 contains 14 residues. J was trimmed by 14 bases and V by 3 bases; bases with no gene match: 13. CDR1 is MGHRA, CDR2 YSYEKL, per germline. For the CDR3, the DNA is TGCGCCAGCAGCCACCTGTCGAGGGAGGGCCCGGAGTACTTC. Translation: CASSHLSREGPEYF.

The V call is TRBV29-1, the J call TRBJ2-2; possibly TRBD2 for D (7 bases). This CDR3 is built from 14 residues. With 7 bases removed from V and 6 bases from J, the gap between germline ends came to 18 bases. Germline CDR1 reads SQVTM; CDR2 reads ANQGSEA. Here the CDR3 reads CSALLGGQAGELFF. In DNA form, the CDR3 reads TGCAGCGCCCTCCTGGGGGGGCAAGCCGGGGAGCTGTTTTTT.

The chain links TRBV28 to TRBJ2-4, with 15 bases lining up with TRBD2. The trim removed 3 bases at V and 4 bases at J, leaving 4 bases unmatched. The CDR3 length is 17 residues. Germline assignment: CDR1 MDHEN and CDR2 SYDVKM. CDR3 DNA sequence: TGTGCCAGCAGTTTCCTAGGACTAGCGGGAGGGAAAAACATTCAGTACTTC. Its protein is CASSFLGLAGGKNIQYF.

The rearrangement joins TRBV6-5 to TRBJ2-7; D possibly corresponds to TRBD1 (6 bases). From germline, CDR1 is MNHEY and CDR2 SVGAGI. Trimming pared 2 bases from V and 0 bases from J, leaving 8 bases between. This CDR3 region has 14 residues. As DNA, the CDR3 is TGTGCCAGCAGTTACCACAGGGCCTCCTACGAGCAGTACTTC. The encoded protein is CASSYHRASYEQYF.

A remark on this clone: The germline gene is not matched at one end of the junction; a read error may be the cause. V is TRBV18 and J is TRBJ2-1; D call uncertain. Germline V gives CDR1 KGHSH, CDR2 LQKENI. This CDR3 comprises 12 residues. The CDR3 nucleotides read TGTGCCAGCTCACCCTCTGGACCAGATCCAGTCTTC. It translates to CASSPSGPDPVF.

J is TRBJ2-5 and V is TRBV9; perhaps TRBD1 as D (6 bases). With 4 bases removed from V and 2 bases from J, the gap between germline ends came to 12 bases. Germline CDR1 is SGDLS and CDR2 is YYNGEE. CDR3 size: 14 residues. CDR3 nucleotides: TGTGCCAGCAGCCCTCCGAGGGGGCAAGAGACCCAGTACTTC. Protein: CASSPPRGQETQYF.

The genes are TRBV10-2 and TRBJ2-7; D unclear. CDR3 length: 11 amino acids. Trimming removed 3 bases from V and 5 bases from J, with 5 bases in between. CDR1 is WSHSY, CDR2 SAAADI, per germline. CDR3 protein: CASSDTHEQYF. The CDR3 DNA is TGCGCCAGCAGTGATACCCACGAGCAGTACTTC.

This chain connects TRBV7-3 to TRBJ1-5; possibly TRBD1 for D (5 bases). This CDR3 spans 13 amino acids. Per germline, CDR1 SGHTA and CDR2 FQGTGA. The V end was cut by 5 bases, the J end by 7 bases, with 12 bases between. The CDR3 DNA is TGTGCCAGCAGCCCCGGGGCAAACCAGCCCCAGCATTTT. Translation gives CASSPGANQPQHF. Variable domain in full (rest from reference TRBV7-3 and TRBJ1-5): GAGVSQTPSNKVTEKGKYVELRCDPISGHTALYWYRQSLGQGPEFLIYFQGTGAADDSGLPNDRFFAVRPEGSVSTLKIQRTERGDSAVYLCASSPGANQPQHFGDGTRLSIL.

V is TRBV19 and J is TRBJ2-6, with a tentative D call TRBD1 (6 bases). CDR1 and CDR2 (germline): LNHDA, SQIVND (reference sequence). V gave up 7 bases and J gave up 4 bases, with 11 bases separating them. This CDR3 comprises 14 residues. The CDR3 loop is CASTGAVGANVLTF. CDR3 bases: TGTGCCAGTACAGGGGCTGTGGGGGCCAACGTCCTGACTTTC.

This clone was observed a handful of times. The chain is built from TRBV14 and TRBJ1-2, with D unresolved. The CDR3 sequence is 14 residues long. CDR1 and CDR2 (germline): SGHDN, FVKESK. Trimming stripped 4 bases from V and 5 bases from J, with 14 bases between. The CDR3 region has the DNA TGTGCCAGCAGCCTAGAGAACCAGGTTTATGGCTACACCTTC. It codes for CASSLENQVYGYTF.

V and J are TRBV4-1 and TRBJ1-5; 7 bases are a match to TRBD1. This CDR3 region has 14 residues. Trimming at V came to 4 bases and at J to 4 bases, leaving 4 bases not matched to a gene. Per germline, CDR1 MGHRA and CDR2 YSYEKL. The CDR3, as DNA: TGCGCCAGCAGCCTTTCACAGGGGAATCAGCCCCAGCATTTT. Amino acid sequence: CASSLSQGNQPQHF.

This clone showed up just a few times. CDR3 loop: CASSPTLAGTDTQYF. CDR3 sequence (DNA): TGTGCCAGCAGCCCCACCCTCGCCGGCACAGATACGCAGTATTTT. V is TRBV7-9 and J is TRBJ2-3; D gene unclear. CDR1 is SEHNR, CDR2 FQNEAQ, per germline (reference sequence). CDR3 length equals 15 residues. V was shortened by 5 bases and J by 1 base, with 13 bases between the two germline ends.

J is TRBJ2-3 and V is TRBV11-2; TRBD1 matches at 9 bases. Germline V gives CDR1 SGHAT, CDR2 FQNNGV. The CDR3 consists of 17 residues. J lost 2 bases, V lost 2 bases, and 8 bases had no gene match. CDR3 sequence: CASSLLPRTGVTDTQYF. The CDR3 DNA is TGTGCCAGCAGCTTACTCCCGCGGACAGGGGTCACAGATACGCAGTATTTT. The whole variable domain, remainder taken from reference TRBV11-2 and TRBJ2-3, is EAGVAQSPRYKIIEKRQSVAFWCNPISGHATLYWYQQILGQGPKLLIQFQNNGVVDDSQLPKDRFSAERLKGVDSTLKIQPAKLEDSAVYLCASSLLPRTGVTDTQYFGPGTRLTVL.

This clone was picked up a small number of times. The rearrangement uses TRBV10-1 and TRBJ1-2; D call uncertain. Trimming took off 6 bases at V and 2 bases at J, with 10 bases between the two ends. The CDR3 runs 13 residues. Germline lookup yields CDR1 WNHNN and CDR2 SYGVQD (reference sequence). DNA of the CDR3: TGCGCCAGCAGCCTTGACGGAAACTATGGCTACACCTTC. This gives the protein CASSLDGNYGYTF.

This clone showed up just once. V and J are TRBV7-8 and TRBJ1-3, with 7 bases that match TRBD1. Trimming took 5 bases from V and 1 from J; bases not matched to a gene: 2. This CDR3 is 14 amino acids long. Germline CDR1 and CDR2: SGHVS and FQNEAQ. CDR3 nucleotide sequence: TGTGCCAGCAGCGTCAGGGGGTCTGGAAACACCATATATTTT. Amino acids: CASSVRGSGNTIYF.

The chain combines TRBV7-4 with TRBJ2-7; D remains unclear. The CDR3 sequence is 14 residues long. Trimming stripped 5 bases from V and 3 bases from J, with 14 bases between. Germline loops: CDR1 SGHVT, CDR2 SQSDAQ. DNA for the CDR3: TGTGCCAGCAGCCACAACCTTCTTCACTACGAGCAGTACTTC. Protein: CASSHNLLHYEQYF.

A few counts support this clone. CDR3 protein: CASSDRQAEKGNTIYF. The CDR3 nucleotides read TGTGCCAGCAGCGACCGACAGGCCGAAAAGGGAAACACCATATATTTT. This sequence joins TRBV7-9 and TRBJ1-3, with TRBD1 as a possible D gene (6 bases). Trimming stripped 5 bases from V and 4 bases from J, with 18 bases between. The CDR3 consists of 16 residues. Germline V gene sequence: CDR1 SEHNR, CDR2 FQNEAQ (reference sequence).